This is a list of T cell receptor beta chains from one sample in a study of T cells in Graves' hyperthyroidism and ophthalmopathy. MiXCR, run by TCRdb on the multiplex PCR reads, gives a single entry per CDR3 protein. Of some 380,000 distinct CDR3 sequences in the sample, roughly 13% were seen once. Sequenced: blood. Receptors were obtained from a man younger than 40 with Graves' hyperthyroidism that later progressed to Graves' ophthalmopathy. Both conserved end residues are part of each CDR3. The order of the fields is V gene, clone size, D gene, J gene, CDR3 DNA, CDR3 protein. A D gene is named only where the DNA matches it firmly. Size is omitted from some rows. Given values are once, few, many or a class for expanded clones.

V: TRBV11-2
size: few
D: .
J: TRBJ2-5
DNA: TGTGCCAGCAGCTTAAACGGGGGCCTACAAGAGACCCAGTACTTC
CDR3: CASSLNGGLQETQYF

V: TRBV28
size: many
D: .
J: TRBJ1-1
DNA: TGTGCCAGCAATGACAAGGGTCGAGCTTTCTTT
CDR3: CASNDKGRAFF

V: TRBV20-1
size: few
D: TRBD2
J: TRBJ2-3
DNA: TGCAGTGCTAGAGAGGTGCTAGCGGGGCAGGTTTGGGATACGCAGTATTTT
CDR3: CSAREVLAGQVWDTQYF

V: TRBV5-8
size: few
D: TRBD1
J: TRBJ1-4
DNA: TGTGCCAGCAGCCCACACCCGACAGGGATGAGGGAAAAACTGTTTTTT
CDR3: CASSPHPTGMREKLFF

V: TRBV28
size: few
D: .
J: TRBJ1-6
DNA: TGTGCCAGCAGTACCGGCGGGGGTTCTTATAATTCACCCCTCCACTTT
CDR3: CASSTGGGSYNSPLHF

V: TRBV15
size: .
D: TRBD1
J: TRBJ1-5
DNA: TGTGCCACCAGCAATCACGGGGGACAGGGGAATCAGCCCCAGCATTTT
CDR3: CATSNHGGQGNQPQHF

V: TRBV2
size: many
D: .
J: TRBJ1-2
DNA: TGTGCCAGCAGTGGACAGGCTGAAATCTATGGCTACACCTTC
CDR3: CASSGQAEIYGYTF

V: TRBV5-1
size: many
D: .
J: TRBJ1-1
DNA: TGCGCCAGCAGCTTGGCGGTGGGTCCGAACACTGAAGCTTTCTTT
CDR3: CASSLAVGPNTEAFF

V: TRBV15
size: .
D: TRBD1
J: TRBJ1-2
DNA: TGTGCCACCAGCAGGGGGACAGGGGGGATTGGCACCTTC
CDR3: CATSRGTGGIGTF

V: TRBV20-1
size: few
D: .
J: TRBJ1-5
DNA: TGCAGTGCTAGAGTTCCCAATCAGCCCCAGCATTTT
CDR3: CSARVPNQPQHF

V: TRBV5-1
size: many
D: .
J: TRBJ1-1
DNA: TGCGCCAGCAGCTTGACAGGAGGTGGGAACACTGAAGCTTTCTTT
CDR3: CASSLTGGGNTEAFF

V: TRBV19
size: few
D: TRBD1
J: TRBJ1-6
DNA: TGTGCCAGTAGCCTTTTGACAGGGGGATCACCCCTCCACTTT
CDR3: CASSLLTGGSPLHF

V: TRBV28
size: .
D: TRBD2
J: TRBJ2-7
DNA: TGTGCCAGCCGGTCTAGCGGGAGTATCTACGAGCAGTACTTC
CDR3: CASRSSGSIYEQYF

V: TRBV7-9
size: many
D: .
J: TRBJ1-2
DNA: TGTGCCAGCAGTCAGGGGTACTCGACTCATGGCTACACCTTC
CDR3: CASSQGYSTHGYTF

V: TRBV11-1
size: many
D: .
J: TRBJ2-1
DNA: TGTGCCAGCAGCTTAGAGGGGGGGCCGATTGAGCAGTTCTTC
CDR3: CASSLEGGPIEQFF

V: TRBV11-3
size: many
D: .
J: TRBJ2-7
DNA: TGTGCCAGCAGCCATTGGACGGCTGCCTACGAGCAGTACTTC
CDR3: CASSHWTAAYEQYF

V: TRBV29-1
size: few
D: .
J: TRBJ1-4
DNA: TGCAGCGTTGTAGGGGGTTATAATGAAAAACTGTTTTTT
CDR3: CSVVGGYNEKLFF

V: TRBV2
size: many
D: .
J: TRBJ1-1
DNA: TGTGCCAGCAGTAATTTGGGACCCGGTCTCGCTGAAGCTTTCTTT
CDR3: CASSNLGPGLAEAFF

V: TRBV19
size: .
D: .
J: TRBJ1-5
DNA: TGTGCCAGTAGGGGTCAGGGGAGCGACAATCAGCCCCAGCATTTT
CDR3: CASRGQGSDNQPQHF

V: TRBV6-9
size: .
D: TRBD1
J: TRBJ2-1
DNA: TGTGCCAGCAGTTATAGGAGGACAGGGGGTTACAATGAGCAGTTCTTC
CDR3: CASSYRRTGGYNEQFF

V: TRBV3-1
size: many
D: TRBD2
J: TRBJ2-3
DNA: TGTGCCAGCAGCTCGGGACTAGCGGGGGGAAGAGATACGCAGTATTTT
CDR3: CASSSGLAGGRDTQYF

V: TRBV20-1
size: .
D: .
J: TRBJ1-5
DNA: TGCAGTGCCAACACAGGGAGGGTCGGCAATCAGCCCCAGCATTTT
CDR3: CSANTGRVGNQPQHF

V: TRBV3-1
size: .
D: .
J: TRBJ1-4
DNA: TGTGCCAGCAGCCTGCAGGAGGCGGAAAAACTGTTTTTT
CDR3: CASSLQEAEKLFF

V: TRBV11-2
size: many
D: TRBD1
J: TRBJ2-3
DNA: TGTGCCAGCAGCTTATTCCAGGGGGCGATCCGCACAGATACGCAGTATTTT
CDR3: CASSLFQGAIRTDTQYF

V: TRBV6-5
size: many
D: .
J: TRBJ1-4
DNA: TGTGCCAGCAGTTACTCCCACTATGCCACAGGGAATGAAAAACTGTTTTTT
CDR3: CASSYSHYATGNEKLFF

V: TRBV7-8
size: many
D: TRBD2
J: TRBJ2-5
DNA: TGTGCCAGCAGCCCCCCGGGGCTAGCGGAGGGGGAGACCCAGTACTTC
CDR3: CASSPPGLAEGETQYF

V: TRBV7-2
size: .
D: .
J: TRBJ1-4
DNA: TGTGCCAGCAGCTTAGCGATGAATGAAAAACTGTTTTTT
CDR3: CASSLAMNEKLFF

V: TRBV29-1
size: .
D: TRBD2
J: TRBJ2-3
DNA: TGCAGCGTTGAAGGCACCACTAGCGGGGGCACAGATACGCAGTATTTT
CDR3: CSVEGTTSGGTDTQYF

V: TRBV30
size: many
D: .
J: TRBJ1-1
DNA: TGTGCCTGGTTCACCTGGACACTGAACACTGAAGCTTTCTTT
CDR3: CAWFTWTLNTEAFF

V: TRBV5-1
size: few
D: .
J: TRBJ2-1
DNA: TGCGCCAGCAGCTTTTCCGGGAATGAGCAGTTCTTC
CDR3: CASSFSGNEQFF

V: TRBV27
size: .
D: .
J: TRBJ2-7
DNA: TGTGCCAGCAGTCCATACTTCCGGGACCCATTCGGTGAGCAGTACTTC
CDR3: CASSPYFRDPFGEQYF

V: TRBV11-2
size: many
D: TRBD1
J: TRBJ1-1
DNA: TGTGCCAGCAGCTTTGGGGACAGGGTGATGAACACTGAAGCTTTCTTT
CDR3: CASSFGDRVMNTEAFF

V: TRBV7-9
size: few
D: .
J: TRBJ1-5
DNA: TGTGCCAGCAGCACCTCTATAATCAGCAATCAGCCCCAGCATTTT
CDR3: CASSTSIISNQPQHF

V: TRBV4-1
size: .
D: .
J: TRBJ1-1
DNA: TGCGCCAGCAGCCAAGAGGGGGGGGCGCGGACTGAAGCTTTCTTT
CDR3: CASSQEGGARTEAFF

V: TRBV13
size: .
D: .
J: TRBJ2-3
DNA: TGTGCCAGCAGCTTACAACAGGGACCCACAGATACGCAGTATTTT
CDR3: CASSLQQGPTDTQYF

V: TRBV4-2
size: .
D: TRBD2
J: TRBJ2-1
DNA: TGTGCCAGCAGCCAAGGACTAGCGGGGGGGTACAATGAGCAGTTCTTC
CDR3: CASSQGLAGGYNEQFF

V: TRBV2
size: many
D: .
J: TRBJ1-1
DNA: TGTGCCAGCAGTGAAGATAGGGCAGTAAACACTGAAGCTTTCTTT
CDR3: CASSEDRAVNTEAFF

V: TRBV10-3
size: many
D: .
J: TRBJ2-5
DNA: TGTGCCATCAAACCAGAGCGGAGTATGAGCGAGACCCAGTACTTC
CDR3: CAIKPERSMSETQYF

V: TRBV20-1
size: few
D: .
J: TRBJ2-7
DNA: TGCAGTGCTACCCCGAGAATCGCCAATACCGAGCAGTACTTC
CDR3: CSATPRIANTEQYF

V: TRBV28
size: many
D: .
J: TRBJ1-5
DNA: TGTGCCAGCAGTTTTCGAAGCAATCAGCCCCAGCATTTT
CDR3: CASSFRSNQPQHF

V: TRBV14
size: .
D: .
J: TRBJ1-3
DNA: TGTGCCAGCAGCCAAGTTACCTCTGGAAACACCATATATTTT
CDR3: CASSQVTSGNTIYF

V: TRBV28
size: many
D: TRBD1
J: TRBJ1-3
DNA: TGTGCCAGCAGTTCGGGACAGGCTGGAAACACCATATATTTT
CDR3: CASSSGQAGNTIYF

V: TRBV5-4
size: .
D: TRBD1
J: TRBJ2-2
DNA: TGTGCCAGCAGCTTGGGGCAGGGGGCTGCCGGGGAGCTGTTTTTT
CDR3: CASSLGQGAAGELFF

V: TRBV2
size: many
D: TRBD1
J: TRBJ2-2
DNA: TGTGCCATCGGACAGGCCGAGCTGTTTTTT
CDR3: CAIGQAELFF

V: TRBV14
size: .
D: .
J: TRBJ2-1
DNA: TGTGCCAGCAGCCAAGATCCCCTTGCCGGCGAGCAGTTCTTC
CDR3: CASSQDPLAGEQFF

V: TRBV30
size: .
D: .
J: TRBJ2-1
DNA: TGTGCCTGGAAGGGGGATGCATGGAAACCGTCCTACAATGAGCAGTTCTTC
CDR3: CAWKGDAWKPSYNEQFF

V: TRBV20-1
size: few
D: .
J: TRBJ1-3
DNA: TGCAGTGCGACGGGGGGGACATCCCGAAACACCATATATTTT
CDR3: CSATGGTSRNTIYF

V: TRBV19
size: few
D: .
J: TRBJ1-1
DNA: TGTGCCAGTAGTATAGCTCCGGGAAACACTGAAGCTTTCTTT
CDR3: CASSIAPGNTEAFF

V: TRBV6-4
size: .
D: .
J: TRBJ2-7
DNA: TGTGCCAGCGTACCAGGGAGGAGCTCCTACGAGCAGTACTTC
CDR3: CASVPGRSSYEQYF

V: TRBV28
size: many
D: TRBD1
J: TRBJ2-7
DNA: TGTGCCAGCAGGAAGTGGACAGGGGGTGTCTACGAGCAGTACTTC
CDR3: CASRKWTGGVYEQYF

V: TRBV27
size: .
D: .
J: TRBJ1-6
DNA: TGTGCCAGCAGTTCCCTCCTTAAAAAAAGGGATTCACCCCTCCACTTT
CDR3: CASSSLLKKRDSPLHF

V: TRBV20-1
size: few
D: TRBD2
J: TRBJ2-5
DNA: TGCAGTGCGGAGCGGGGCCCCCAAGAGACCCAGTACTTC
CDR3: CSAERGPQETQYF

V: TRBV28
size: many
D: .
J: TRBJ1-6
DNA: TGTGCCAGCAGTTTACTACACCCTAATTCACCCCTCCACTTT
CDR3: CASSLLHPNSPLHF